This T cell receptor beta chain derives from a study of T-cell reconstitution after alpha-beta-depleted transplantation in children. Study findings and constraints: After transplant, high TCRbeta diversity at day 60 in some patients arose from surviving recipient T cells and thymic progenitors. T-cell counts and diversity at one year post-transplant came mainly from newly produced T cells. After transplant, at about two months, alpha-beta T cells were reportedly derived from several hundred expanded graft clones.

Unique molecular identifiers were used to barcode this TCRbeta library. A single record per CDR3 protein comes from TCRdb applying MiXCR to the PCR reads. The sample includes about 110,000 distinct CDR3 sequences, approximately 6% of them seen just once. This clonotype was observed many times. No antigen is known for it. The germline V gene has CDR1 LGHDT and CDR2 YNNKEL (reference sequence). The germline V and J ends were trimmed by 4 bases and 2 bases, with 17 bases remaining between them. The CDR3 loop spans 16 amino acids. The rearrangement joins TRBV3-1 to TRBJ1-2; possibly TRBD1 for D (5 bases). This specimen was PBMCs, mostly from graft donor cells, taken 360 days after TCRalphabeta/CD19-depleted stem cell transplant. The source of this sequence is a male patient aged 2 to 10 who had a stem cell transplant for acute lymphoblastic leukemia, so the T cells may come from the graft donor. CDR3 in amino acids: CASSPLGGDGNYGYTF. The CDR3 bases are TGTGCCAGCAGCCCCCTGGGGGGGGACGGGAACTATGGCTACACCTTC.